Listed below are T cell receptor beta chains from one sample, sequenced in a study of shared clonotypes between healthy human individuals. TCRdb's table, derived via immunoSEQ multiplex PCR, lists solely in-frame clones and lacks some. The sample has about 670,000 clones, roughly 78% seen once. Source material: memory CD4+ T cells sorted from blood. The receptors stem from a woman aged 30 to 39 in good health. The CDR3 runs from the conserved cysteine through the conserved F or W. The D gene is left open where the match is weak. Only some rows state a clone size, as once, few, many or a class for expanded clones.

TRBJ1-1	-	16	TRBD1	TRBV9	CASSPRDRGLNTEAFF	TGTGCCAGCAGCCCCCGGGACAGGGGACTGAACACTGAAGCTTTCTTT
TRBJ1-4	-	16	TRBD1	TRBV7-2	CASSLVEGATNEKLFF	TGTGCCAGCAGCTTAGTCGAGGGGGCTACTAATGAAAAACTGTTTTTT
TRBJ2-7	-	11	-	TRBV5-1	CASSLAGEQYF	TGCGCCAGCAGCTTGGCCGGCGAGCAGTACTTC
TRBJ2-1	once	13	-	TRBV10-1	CASSGQRSHEQFF	TGCGCCAGCAGTGGACAGCGGTCCCATGAGCAGTTCTTC
TRBJ2-3	-	13	-	TRBV12-5	CASGLGGTDTQYF	TGTGCTAGTGGTTTGGGTGGCACAGATACGCAGTATTTT
TRBJ2-1	-	17	-	TRBV5-1	CASSLVDGSGSYNEQFF	TGCGCCAGCAGCTTGGTGGACGGGAGTGGGTCCTACAATGAGCAGTTCTTC
TRBJ2-7	-	15	TRBD2	TRBV18	CASSPASGTIYEQYF	TGTGCCAGCTCACCAGCTAGCGGGACTATATACGAGCAGTACTTC
TRBJ2-1	-	15	-	TRBV14	CASSQPSSSYNEQFF	TGTGCCAGCAGCCAGCCTTCGAGCTCCTACAATGAGCAGTTCTTC
TRBJ2-5	-	14	-	TRBV5-1	CASSLAGQRETQYF	TGCGCCAGCAGCTTGGCTGGGCAACGGGAGACCCAGTACTTC
TRBJ1-2	-	14	-	TRBV4-1	CASSSPGQNYGYTF	TGCGCCAGCAGCTCCCCGGGACAAAACTATGGCTACACCTTC
TRBJ2-3	-	17	TRBD1	TRBV9	CASISDRECVSTDTQYF	TGTGCCAGCATCTCGGACAGGGAATGTGTAAGCACAGATACGCAGTATTTT
TRBJ1-5	-	13	-	TRBV29-1	CSVREAPNQPQHF	TGCAGCGTCCGGGAGGCACCAAATCAGCCCCAGCATTTT
TRBJ1-4	few	13	-	TRBV13	CASSFQVQKKLFF	TGTGCCAGCAGCTTTCAGGTTCAGAAAAAACTGTTTTTT
TRBJ2-1	-	17	TRBD2	TRBV7-6	CASSQSASGSYYNEQFF	TGTGCCAGCAGCCAATCGGCTAGCGGGAGCTACTACAATGAGCAGTTCTTC
TRBJ2-7	few	14	-	TRBV6-5	CASRARTDSYEQYF	TGTGCCAGCAGAGCGAGGACAGATTCCTACGAGCAGTACTTC
TRBJ2-3	-	16	TRBD2	TRBV18	CASSLRTSGGTDTQYF	TGTGCCAGCTCACTACGGACTAGCGGAGGCACAGATACGCAGTATTTT
TRBJ1-2	-	12	TRBD1	TRBV5-1	CASTGQGYGYTF	TGCGCCAGCACGGGACAGGGTTATGGCTACACCTTC
TRBJ2-7	-	13	-	TRBV7-6	CASSLGTFYEQYF	TGTGCCAGCAGCTTAGGGACTTTCTACGAGCAGTACTTC
TRBJ2-7	-	15	TRBD2	TRBV30	CAWSVQGSGNYEQYF	TGTGCCTGGAGTGTACAGGGTAGCGGGAACTACGAGCAGTACTTC
TRBJ1-2	many	14	-	TRBV28	CASSLVAGRWGYTF	TGTGCCAGCAGTTTAGTTGCGGGACGATGGGGCTACACCTTC
TRBJ2-7	-	14	-	TRBV28	CASTRARFGWEQYF	TGTGCCAGCACCCGCGCGCGGTTTGGGTGGGAGCAGTACTTC
TRBJ1-4	-	13	-	TRBV2	CASSGEMVGKLFF	TGTGCCAGCAGTGGAGAGATGGTCGGAAAACTGTTTTTT
TRBJ2-7	-	15	-	TRBV27	CASSLGTTRAYEQYF	TGTGCCAGCAGTTTAGGGACCACGAGGGCCTACGAGCAGTACTTC
TRBJ2-1	-	14	-	TRBV5-1	CASSSGTSGLEQFF	TGCGCCAGCAGCTCCGGGACCAGCGGTCTTGAGCAGTTCTTC
TRBJ1-5	-	15	TRBD1	TRBV4-2	CASSHKTGSHQPQHF	TGTGCCAGCAGCCACAAGACAGGGAGTCATCAGCCCCAGCATTTT
TRBJ2-1	once	15	-	TRBV4-1	CASSQPQLGDNEQFF	TGCGCCAGCAGCCAGCCCCAGCTGGGGGACAATGAGCAGTTCTTC
TRBJ1-1	-	13	TRBD1	TRBV25-1	CASRRGTAIEAFF	TGTGCCAGCAGGAGAGGGACAGCTATTGAAGCTTTCTTT
TRBJ1-4	-	14	-	TRBV7-6	CASSLRGLDEKLFF	TGTGCCAGCAGCTTGCGGGGCTTAGATGAAAAACTGTTTTTT
TRBJ2-7	-	15	-	TRBV27	CASSSKTGESYEQYF	TGTGCCAGCAGTTCAAAGACTGGAGAAAGCTACGAGCAGTACTTC
TRBJ2-3	-	12	-	TRBV27	CASKRPGDTQYF	TGTGCCAGCAAGCGCCCAGGGGATACGCAGTATTTT
TRBJ2-1	-	17	TRBD2	TRBV7-2	CASSLVNRGGYYNEQFF	TGTGCCAGCAGCTTGGTCAACCGGGGGGGCTATTACAATGAGCAGTTCTTC
TRBJ1-1	-	16	TRBD1	TRBV18	CASSPPSTGVNTEAFF	TGTGCCAGCTCACCACCCTCGACAGGGGTGAACACTGAAGCTTTCTTT
TRBJ2-7	-	15	TRBD2	TRBV29-1	CSVPLPTSPNYEQYF	TGCAGCGTCCCACTTCCGACTAGCCCTAACTACGAGCAGTACTTC